The 21 T cell receptor beta chains below were found in one sample sequenced in a study of T cell changes during pregnancy in multiple sclerosis. Repertoires were generated with immunoSEQ multiplex PCR, while TCRdb's copy carries only in-frame clones and drops some. The profile shows tens of thousands of clones, approximately 91% of them singletons. The sequencing here drew on peripheral blood, taken in the second trimester of pregnancy. The origin of the receptors is a female donor in good health, enrolled as a control in a pregnancy study.

The chain is built from TRBV7-9 and TRBJ1-1; 8 bases fit TRBD1. With 1 base clipped from V and 8 bases from J, the junction kept 9 bases outside the gene matches. Germline lookup yields CDR1 SEHNR and CDR2 FQNEAQ (reference sequence). CDR3 length equals 15 residues. The CDR3 region is CASSLVGTGRVEAFF. The CDR3 DNA reads TGTGCCAGCAGCTTAGTAGGGACAGGCCGGGTCGAAGCTTTCTTT.

This clone was counted only a few times. The V call is TRBV2, the J call TRBJ2-7, with TRBD1 matching over 7 bases. Trimming took 6 bases from V and 0 from J; bases not matched to a gene: 8. This CDR3 contains 15 residues. Germline loops: CDR1 SNHLY, CDR2 FYNNEI. The CDR3 reads CASRRTRDSSYEQYF. CDR3 in DNA: TGTGCCAGCAGGCGGACTCGGGACAGCTCCTACGAGCAGTACTTC. Full variable domain (outside the CDR3, taken from reference TRBV2 and TRBJ2-7): EPEVTQTPSHQVTQMGQEVILRCVPISNHLYFYWYRQILGQKVEFLVSFYNNEISEKSEIFDDQFSVERPDGSNFTLKIRSTKLEDSAMYFCASRRTRDSSYEQYFGPGTRLTVT.

The V call is TRBV27, the J call TRBJ1-5, with 8 bases matching TRBD1. Germline values: CDR1 MNHEY, CDR2 SMNVEV (reference sequence). V was pared by 0 bases and J by 6 bases, with 13 bases of the junction left unmatched. This CDR3 comprises 18 residues. The CDR3 is CASSLSGLRTGPGQPQHF. The CDR3 DNA sequence: TGTGCCAGCAGTTTATCCGGCCTAAGGACAGGGCCAGGTCAGCCCCAGCATTTT.

The gene calls are TRBV6-4 and TRBJ2-1, with D possibly matching TRBD2 (5 bases). Germline CDR1 MRHNA, CDR2 SNTAGT. The CDR3 sequence is 14 residues long. The V end lost 7 bases, the J end lost 0 bases, and 10 bases lay between the germline ends. The CDR3 sequence: CASKEESSYNEQFF. CDR3 DNA: TGTGCCAGCAAGGAGGAAAGCTCCTACAATGAGCAGTTCTTC.

This sequence joins TRBV28 and TRBJ2-3; 7 bases map to TRBD1. CDR3 length equals 13 residues. Per germline, CDR1 MDHEN and CDR2 SYDVKM. J was trimmed by 1 base and V by 7 bases; bases with no gene match: 2. The CDR3 DNA follows: TGTGCCAGCACCGGACAGGGCACAGATACGCAGTATTTT. It encodes CASTGQGTDTQYF.

The CDR3 here is CASSLQGQFQPQHF. The CDR3 DNA follows: TGTGCCAGCAGCTTACAGGGACAGTTTCAGCCCCAGCATTTT. The genes are TRBV7-9 and TRBJ1-5; TRBD1 agrees at 7 bases. This CDR3 has 14 residues. Germline V gene sequence: CDR1 SEHNR, CDR2 FQNEAQ (reference sequence). Trimming at V came to 2 bases and at J to 6 bases, leaving 4 bases not matched to a gene.

The chain carries TRBV9 and TRBJ2-5, with 14 bases lining up with TRBD2. The CDR3 spans 13 residues. Germline loops: CDR1 SGDLS, CDR2 YYNGEE. Trimming removed 10 bases from V and 3 bases from J; junction bases left unmatched: 2. CDR3: CAGGLAGEETQYF. CDR3 sequence (DNA): TGTGCCGGGGGACTAGCGGGGGAAGAGACCCAGTACTTC.

The genes are TRBV4-1 and TRBJ2-7, with TRBD1 matching over 9 bases. The CDR3 is made up of 15 amino acids. Germline V gives CDR1 MGHRA, CDR2 YSYEKL. V shed 3 bases and J 1 base; nucleotides not matched to a gene: 4. Here the CDR3 DNA reads TGCGCCAGCAGCCACCCGGGACAGGGTTCCTACGAGCAGTACTTC. Translating gives CASSHPGQGSYEQYF.

The chain employs TRBV2 and TRBJ2-1; D possibly corresponds to TRBD2 (6 bases). The V end lost 6 bases, the J end lost 0 bases, and 6 bases lay between the germline ends. Germline assignment: CDR1 SNHLY and CDR2 FYNNEI. CDR3 length: 13 residues. The CDR3 reads CASRGGSYNEQFF. The CDR3 bases are TGTGCCAGCAGGGGGGGCTCCTACAATGAGCAGTTCTTC.

This chain connects TRBV4-2 to TRBJ2-2, with 7 bases lining up with TRBD2. This CDR3 comprises 15 residues. V was clipped by 1 base and J by 3 bases; unmatched bases: 2. Per the germline V gene, CDR1 is LGHNA and CDR2 is YNFKEQ. The CDR3 loop is CASSQVRGDTGELFF. CDR3 coding DNA: TGTGCCAGCAGCCAAGTTCGGGGGGACACCGGGGAGCTGTTTTTT.

The chain uses TRBV9 and TRBJ2-7; tentative D call: TRBD2 (6 bases). Trimming shortened V by 4 bases and J by 0 bases, and 11 bases separated the two germline ends. CDR1 is SGDLS, CDR2 YYNGEE, per germline. The CDR3 runs 14 residues. The CDR3 DNA sequence: TGTGCCAGCAGCCCGGGGACTTACTCCTACGAGCAGTACTTC. This encodes CASSPGTYSYEQYF. Using reference TRBV9 and TRBJ2-7 for the parts outside the CDR3, the full variable domain is DSGVTQTPKHLITATGQRVTLRCSPRSGDLSVYWYQQSLDQGLQFLIQYYNGEERAKGNILERFSAQQFPDLHSELNLSSLELGDSALYFCASSPGTYSYEQYFGPGTRLTVT.

The chain couples TRBV7-6 to TRBJ1-5; D is undetermined. Trimming pared 2 bases from V and 7 bases from J, leaving 15 bases between. The CDR3 has 15 residues. Germline-derived CDR1 and CDR2 are SGHVS and FNYEAQ. The CDR3 spells CASSLYKGSGQPQHF. CDR3 bases: TGTGCCAGCAGCTTATATAAGGGAAGCGGCCAGCCCCAGCATTTT. Combining the CDR3 with reference TRBV7-6 and TRBJ1-5 gives the whole variable domain GAGVSQSPRYKVTKRGQDVALRCDPISGHVSLYWYRQALGQGPEFLTYFNYEAQQDKSGLPNDRFSAERPEGSISTLTIQRTEQRDSAMYRCASSLYKGSGQPQHFGDGTRLSIL.

This chain connects TRBV6-4 to TRBJ2-1, with 11 bases lining up with TRBD2. CDR3 length equals 15 residues. Trimming cost V 6 bases and J 8 bases; bases outside gene matches: 9. CDR1 is MRHNA, CDR2 SNTAGT, per germline. The CDR3 region has the DNA TGTGCCAGCAGAGCTACTAGCGGGGGAAGTGATGAGCAGTTCTTC. Its translation: CASRATSGGSDEQFF.

The chain employs TRBV5-4 and TRBJ2-2, with TRBD1 matching over 11 bases. The CDR3 sequence is 17 residues long. V dropped 5 bases and J dropped 4; count of bases not matched to a gene: 10. CDR1 and CDR2 (germline): SGHNT, YYREEE (reference sequence). CDR3: CASSSGTGGTSTGELFF. DNA for the CDR3: TGTGCCAGCAGTTCAGGGACAGGGGGAACAAGCACCGGGGAGCTGTTTTTT.

The chain recombines TRBV29-1 with TRBJ2-1, with D unclear. Trimming removed 6 bases from V and 2 bases from J, with 14 bases in between. CDR1 and CDR2 from the germline V gene are SQVTM and ANQGSEA. The CDR3 length is 14 residues. The CDR3 DNA is TGCAGCGTCACTGTGACGGGTACCTACAATGAGCAGTTCTTC. This gives the protein CSVTVTGTYNEQFF.

The chain recombines TRBV7-3 with TRBJ2-1; 10 nucleotides match TRBD2. The V and J ends lost 0 bases and 4 bases, in that order; junction bases with no gene match: 0. CDR1 SGHTA and CDR2 FQGTGA come from the germline V gene. The CDR3 is 15 residues long. In nucleotides, the CDR3 is TGTGCCAGCAGCTTAACGACTAGCGGGTACAATGAGCAGTTCTTC. Protein product: CASSLTTSGYNEQFF.

The chain links TRBV6-4 to TRBJ1-3, with D possibly matching TRBD1 (6 bases). Trimming stripped 6 bases from V and 0 bases from J, with 15 bases between. Germline CDR1 MRHNA, CDR2 SNTAGT. The CDR3 has 16 residues. CDR3 DNA sequence: TGTGCCAGCAGAACACAGGGACACCCCTCTGGAAACACCATATATTTT. This sequence encodes CASRTQGHPSGNTIYF.

The chain has TRBV9 and TRBJ2-7; 7 nucleotides agree with TRBD1. The CDR3 runs to 15 residues. Germline V gene sequence: CDR1 SGDLS, CDR2 YYNGEE. V was clipped by 4 bases and J by 0 bases; unmatched bases: 7. This CDR3 reads CASSPRDSISYEQYF. The CDR3 nucleotides are TGTGCCAGCAGCCCTAGGGACAGCATCTCCTACGAGCAGTACTTC.

This clone turned up a few times. The rearrangement uses TRBV4-1 and TRBJ1-1; no clear D. Germline-derived CDR1 and CDR2 are MGHRA and YSYEKL. V shed 8 bases and J shed 1 base, with 14 bases lying between them. The CDR3 is made up of 14 amino acids. The CDR3 DNA sequence: TGCGCCAGCGAAGGTGAGGGCTGGAACACTGAAGCTTTCTTT. As protein: CASEGEGWNTEAFF.

The chain recombines TRBV2 with TRBJ2-3; TRBD2 agrees at 9 bases. There are 16 residues in the CDR3. V was pared by 8 bases and J by 4 bases, with 13 bases of the junction left unmatched. Per the germline V gene, CDR1 is SNHLY and CDR2 is FYNNEI. The CDR3 reads CASRAMASGEADTQYF. CDR3 DNA sequence: TGTGCCAGCCGTGCGATGGCTAGCGGGGAGGCAGATACGCAGTATTTT.

The chain has TRBV5-1 and TRBJ2-3; 13 bases are a match to TRBD2. V was clipped by 4 bases and J by 2 bases; unmatched bases: 1. CDR1 and CDR2 from the germline V gene are SGHRS and YFSETQ. CDR3 length equals 15 residues. CDR3 in DNA: TGCGCCAGCAGCGGGACTAGCGGGATCACAGATACGCAGTATTTT. Translating it yields CASSGTSGITDTQYF.